Given below is one T cell receptor (beta chain) in context. The antigen remains unidentified. Profiling relied on immunoSEQ multiplex PCR, and the TCRdb table lists in-frame clones only, not all of them. This sample has some 480,000 clones, with around 88% found just once. The sample belongs to a study of Ad26.COV2.S vaccination and SARS-CoV-2 variants. For the study at large: Ad26.COV2.S arm of COV1001 included the donor. The authors gave Ad26.COV2.S intramuscularly, either once or twice 56 days apart.

Stated treatment: some 20 received Ad26.COV2.S at low or high dose, single or two shots; about 5 received placebo; per-sample allocation not given. Day 63 after the first injection of vaccine or placebo was the sampling time. The CDR3 loop spans 13 amino acids. Germline CDR1 and CDR2: LGHNA and YSLEER. Trimming shortened V by 6 bases and J by 5 bases, and 14 bases separated the two germline ends. General study results and limits: Reports say spike-specific CD8+ and CD4+ T cell responses covered substantial breadth after vaccination.

This sequence originates from a person aged 18-65 years who received the Ad26.COV2.S COVID-19 vaccine or a placebo. This specimen was peripheral blood, taken in a trial of Ad26.COV2.S vaccine versus placebo. The J gene is TRBJ2-7, the V gene TRBV4-3; a weak D match, TRBD1 (5 bases). CDR3 DNA: TGCGCCAGCAGTCACAGGTTTGGTGACGAGCAGTACTTC. Its protein is CASSHRFGDEQYF.